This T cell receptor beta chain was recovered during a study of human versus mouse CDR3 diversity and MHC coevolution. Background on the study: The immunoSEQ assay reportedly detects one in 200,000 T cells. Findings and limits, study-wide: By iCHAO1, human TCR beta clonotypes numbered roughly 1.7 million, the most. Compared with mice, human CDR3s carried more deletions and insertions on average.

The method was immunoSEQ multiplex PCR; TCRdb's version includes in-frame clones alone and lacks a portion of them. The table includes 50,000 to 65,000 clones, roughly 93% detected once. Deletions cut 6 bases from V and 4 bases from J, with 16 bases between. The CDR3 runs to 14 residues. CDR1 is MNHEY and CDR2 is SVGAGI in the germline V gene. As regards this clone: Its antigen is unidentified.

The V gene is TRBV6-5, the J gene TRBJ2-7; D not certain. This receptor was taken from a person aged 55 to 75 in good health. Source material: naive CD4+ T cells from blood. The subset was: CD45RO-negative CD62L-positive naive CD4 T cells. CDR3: CASSLNQARYEQYF. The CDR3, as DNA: TGTGCCAGCAGCCTCAACCAGGCCCGTTACGAGCAGTACTTC.